The 30 T cell receptor beta chains listed next were all sequenced from one sample in a study of T-cell reconstitution after alpha-beta-depleted transplantation in children. Unique molecular identifiers tagged the TCRbeta library. TCRdb re-derived calls from the PCR reads in MiXCR, one entry per CDR3 protein. The data contain approximately 980,000 distinct CDR3 sequences, about 26% of them singletons. The sample here was PBMCs, mostly from graft donor cells, taken 360 days after TCRalphabeta/CD19-depleted stem cell transplant. The receptors shown here come from a boy under three years old who had a stem cell transplant for SCID, so the T cells may come from the graft donor.

This clonotype was counted a few times. V usage is TRBV29-1 and J usage is TRBJ2-1, with a possible D match to TRBD2 (7 bases). Germline CDR1 and CDR2: SQVTM and ANQGSEA. Deletions cut 7 bases from V and 2 bases from J, with 21 bases between. This CDR3 region has 16 residues. This chain's CDR3 is CSATGEGRGAYNEQFF. The DNA for the CDR3 is TGCAGCGCGACCGGGGAGGGGAGGGGGGCCTACAATGAGCAGTTCTTC.

This clonotype was seen ten or more times. The chain couples TRBV4-1 to TRBJ1-3; D unclear. Trimming took off 1 base at V and 0 bases at J, with 7 bases between the two ends. From germline, CDR1 is MGHRA and CDR2 YSYEKL. There are 15 residues in the CDR3. CDR3 in DNA: TGCGCCAGCAGCCAAGGAAAGTCCTCTGGAAACACCATATATTTT. It translates to CASSQGKSSGNTIYF.

This clonotype occurred a few times. The chain couples TRBV6-6 to TRBJ2-1; weak D call: TRBD1 (5 bases). With 2 bases removed from V and 9 bases from J, the gap between germline ends came to 11 bases. This CDR3 spans 13 amino acids. Germline CDR1 and CDR2: MNHNY and SVGAGI (reference sequence). This chain's CDR3 is CASSYPGYVEQFF. DNA for the CDR3: TGTGCCAGCAGTTACCCAGGGTATGTTGAGCAGTTCTTC.

This chain connects TRBV4-1 to TRBJ2-5; TRBD2 aligns across 9 bases. The CDR3 spans 16 residues. Looked up from germline, CDR1 is MGHRA and CDR2 is YSYEKL. V lost 3 bases and J lost 2; bases outside the gene matches: 7. CDR3 region: CASSHLWLAGQETQYF. The CDR3 DNA reads TGCGCCAGCAGCCATCTTTGGCTAGCGGGGCAAGAGACCCAGTACTTC.

This clonotype was observed a single time. Compared with germline, one end of the junction differs, possibly owing to a read error. This chain uses TRBV13 with TRBJ1-1; 9 bases align to TRBD1. This CDR3 spans 14 amino acids. Germline CDR1 reads PRHDT; CDR2 reads FYEKMQ (reference sequence). CDR3 sequence reads: CAISSYRGPSQAFF. In DNA form, the CDR3 reads TGTGCCATCAGCTCCTACAGGGGGCCCAGCCAGGCTTTCTTT.

CDR3 region: CASADRVNEQYF. For the CDR3, the DNA is TGTGCCAGCGCGGACAGGGTGAACGAGCAGTACTTC. The chain carries TRBV28 and TRBJ2-7, with 8 bases matching TRBD1. Per germline, CDR1 MDHEN and CDR2 SYDVKM. The CDR3 length is 12 residues. With V trimmed by 8 bases and J by 5 bases, 5 bases remained unmatched.

The chain has TRBV4-3 and TRBJ1-1; no reliable D call. V was trimmed by 1 base and J by 1 base, leaving 7 bases between them. This CDR3 contains 14 residues. CDR1 and CDR2 (germline): LGHNA, YSLEER. CDR3 DNA sequence: TGCGCCAGCAGCCAAGGTTTCACGAACACTGAAGCTTTCTTT. This translates into CASSQGFTNTEAFF.

For the CDR3, the DNA is TGTGCCAGCAGCTACGGACAGGGGAATAGCAATCAGCCCCAGCATTTT. Translation: CASSYGQGNSNQPQHF. The gene calls are TRBV12-3 or TRBV12-4 and TRBJ1-5; TRBD1 aligns across 9 bases. The CDR3 spans 16 residues. V was clipped by 6 bases and J by 0 bases; unmatched bases: 6.

The chain carries TRBV19 and TRBJ1-1; possible D gene TRBD1, 6 bases. Germline values: CDR1 LNHDA, CDR2 SQIVND (reference sequence). The CDR3 is made up of 14 amino acids. V lost 5 bases and J 4 bases, leaving 14 bases between the germline ends. The CDR3 region is CASSWTAPFTEAFF. The CDR3 nucleotides read TGTGCCAGTAGTTGGACAGCCCCCTTCACTGAAGCTTTCTTT.

This clonotype has only a few counts. The V and J genes are TRBV18 and TRBJ2-1; D remains unclear. The CDR3 sequence is 12 residues long. The germline V gene encodes CDR1 KGHSH and CDR2 LQKENI. V lost 3 bases and J lost 12, with 12 bases in between. CDR3 residues: CASSPTLIGQFF. CDR3 coding DNA: TGTGCCAGCTCACCGACATTAATCGGGCAGTTCTTC.

This clonotype occurred a few times. As DNA, the CDR3 is TGTGCCAGCAGCCCCGGGAGGGGTGGAAACTATGGCTACACCTTC. It is translated as CASSPGRGGNYGYTF. J is TRBJ1-2 and V is TRBV12-3 or TRBV12-4, with D possibly TRBD1 on 5 matching bases. Trimming cost V 6 bases and J 2 bases, with 16 bases left between them. This CDR3 has 15 amino acids.

The chain employs TRBV7-9 and TRBJ2-7; perhaps D is TRBD1 or TRBD2 (6 bases each). The CDR3 length is 16 residues. Germline-derived CDR1 and CDR2 are SEHNR and FQNEAQ (reference sequence). V lost 3 bases to trimming and J lost 5 bases, with 20 bases between them. The CDR3 DNA follows: TGTGCCAGCAGCTTCCAGGCCGCCCGGGGGCGGCACGAGCAGTACTTC. Translating it yields CASSFQAARGRHEQYF.

V gene TRBV12-3 or TRBV12-4 combines with J gene TRBJ2-7; 9 nucleotides align to TRBD1. Trimming at V came to 8 bases and at J to 2 bases, leaving 7 bases not matched to a gene. The CDR3 has 14 amino acids. CDR3 amino acids: CASRADRGTYEQYF. Written as DNA, the CDR3 is TGTGCCAGCCGAGCGGACAGGGGAACCTACGAGCAGTACTTC.

This rearrangement joins TRBV7-9 to TRBJ1-1; 8 bases fit TRBD1. CDR1 SEHNR and CDR2 FQNEAQ come from the germline V gene (reference sequence). J lost 5 bases, V lost 0 bases, and 8 bases had no gene match. CDR3 length: 16 amino acids. CDR3 coding DNA: TGTGCCAGCAGCTTAGCCCCCCGGACAGGGTCGACTGAAGCTTTCTTT. This codes for CASSLAPRTGSTEAFF.

This clonotype was counted once. This chain uses TRBV27 with TRBJ2-5; D tentatively reads TRBD1 or TRBD2 (5 bases each). Germline V gives CDR1 MNHEY, CDR2 SMNVEV (reference sequence). V dropped 5 bases and J dropped 6 bases, with 16 bases sitting between them. The CDR3 loop spans 14 amino acids. CDR3 region: CASSPGTPPKTQYF. The CDR3 DNA sequence: TGTGCCAGCAGTCCCGGGACGCCCCCCAAGACCCAGTACTTC.

The chain recombines TRBV2 with TRBJ2-3; D is uncertain. Between the trimmed V and J ends, which lost 4 bases and 2 bases, there was a span of 16 bases. Looked up from germline, CDR1 is SNHLY and CDR2 is FYNNEI. There are 16 residues in the CDR3. This CDR3 reads CASSVGLTVDTDTQYF. The CDR3 DNA reads TGTGCCAGCAGTGTTGGGCTCACAGTAGACACAGATACGCAGTATTTT. Looking up the rest from reference TRBV2 and TRBJ2-3 gives the full variable domain: EPEVTQTPSHQVTQMGQEVILRCVPISNHLYFYWYRQILGQKVEFLVSFYNNEISEKSEIFDDQFSVERPDGSNFTLKIRSTKLEDSAMYFCASSVGLTVDTDTQYFGPGTRLTVL.

The rearrangement links TRBV28 to TRBJ2-7, with 9 bases identical to TRBD2. Germline assignment: CDR1 MDHEN and CDR2 SYDVKM. There are 15 residues in the CDR3. V trimming: 2 bases; J trimming: 5 bases; junction bases outside the gene matches: 7. The CDR3 here is CASSLHGGGADEQYF. The CDR3 DNA reads as TGTGCCAGCAGTTTACATGGCGGGGGGGCAGACGAGCAGTACTTC. The full variable domain, its missing parts supplied by reference TRBV28 and TRBJ2-7, is DVKVTQSSRYLVKRTGEKVFLECVQDMDHENMFWYRQDPGLGLRLIYFSYDVKMKEKGDIPEGYSVSREKKERFSLILESASTNQTSMYLCASSLHGGGADEQYFGPGTRLTVT.

CDR3 nucleotide sequence: TGTGCCAGCAGTTACGGCAGGAGTTTCAACTATGGCTACACCTTC. This translates into CASSYGRSFNYGYTF. The rearrangement uses TRBV6-5 and TRBJ1-2; no definite D call. This CDR3 has 15 amino acids. With 2 bases removed from V and 2 bases from J, the gap between germline ends came to 12 bases. Germline V gene data show CDR1 as MNHEY and CDR2 as SVGAGI.

The J gene is TRBJ1-5, the V gene TRBV12-3 or TRBV12-4, with TRBD1 matching over 10 bases. CDR3 length equals 15 residues. Losses at the gene ends were 5 bases for V and 4 bases for J; bases not matched to a gene: 5. The CDR3 here is CASSPLDRGNQPQHF. The CDR3 nucleotides are TGTGCCAGCAGTCCCCTGGACAGGGGGAATCAGCCCCAGCATTTT.

This clonotype was found a few times. This chain connects TRBV7-2 to TRBJ1-1; TRBD1 matches 8 bases. CDR1 and CDR2 from the germline V gene are SGHTA and FQGNSA. The CDR3 sequence is 15 residues long. V trimming: 5 bases; J trimming: 5 bases; junction bases outside the gene matches: 10. The CDR3 region is CASSPGQGGRTEAFF. CDR3 DNA: TGTGCCAGCAGCCCTGGACAGGGAGGACGGACTGAAGCTTTCTTT.

The chain has TRBV6-5 and TRBJ2-7; D call uncertain. CDR1 is MNHEY, CDR2 SVGAGI, per germline. The CDR3 is made up of 14 amino acids. V lost 4 bases and J 4 bases, leaving 14 bases between the germline ends. The CDR3 sequence: CASSSQRPPYEQYF. CDR3 bases: TGTGCCAGCAGTTCCCAAAGGCCCCCTTACGAGCAGTACTTC.

The chain recombines TRBV5-4 with TRBJ2-1, with 12 bases lining up with TRBD1. Germline-derived CDR1 and CDR2 are SGHNT and YYREEE (reference sequence). CDR3 length: 19 residues. Germline trimming cut 3 bases from V and 3 bases from J; bases unmatched to any gene: 13. CDR3 coding DNA: TGTGCCAGCAGCTCCTTGGGACAGGGGGCTTTAGAGGGCTACAATGAGCAGTTCTTC. Its translation: CASSSLGQGALEGYNEQFF.

The sample holds a few counts of this clonotype. The V gene is TRBV13, the J gene TRBJ2-1; 7 bases are a match to TRBD2. CDR1 PRHDT and CDR2 FYEKMQ come from the germline V gene (reference sequence). This CDR3 has 19 amino acids. Trimming removed 5 bases from V and 0 bases from J; junction bases left unmatched: 16. CDR3: CASSPSRGSGLNSYNEQFF. CDR3 nucleotide sequence: TGTGCCAGCAGCCCTTCCCGTGGTAGCGGGCTAAACTCCTACAATGAGCAGTTCTTC.

The chain carries TRBV12-3 or TRBV12-4 and TRBJ2-7, with D tentatively TRBD1 (5 bases). The CDR3 consists of 14 residues. Trimming took 7 bases from V and 2 from J, leaving 15 bases between them. CDR3 nucleotide sequence: TGTGCCAGCACCTGGGGCATTTCGGCCTACGAGCAGTACTTC. As protein: CASTWGISAYEQYF.

The CDR3 DNA is TGTGCCAGCAGCTTGGGGACTAGCCCTTTCCAAGAGACCCAGTACTTC. Encoded protein: CASSLGTSPFQETQYF. The chain employs TRBV5-4 and TRBJ2-5, with TRBD2 matching 8 bases. The CDR3 loop spans 16 amino acids. V lost 0 bases, J lost 1 base, and 5 bases stayed unmatched. CDR1 and CDR2 (germline): SGHNT, YYREEE (reference sequence).

The V and J genes are TRBV7-9 and TRBJ1-1; D might be TRBD1 (6 bases). The V end lost 4 bases, the J end lost 3 bases, and 18 bases lay between the germline ends. This CDR3 is built from 16 residues. The germline V gene encodes CDR1 SEHNR and CDR2 FQNEAQ (reference sequence). The CDR3 is CASSSWGGQGYTEAFF. DNA for the CDR3: TGTGCCAGCAGCTCTTGGGGGGGTCAGGGGTACACTGAAGCTTTCTTT. Combining the CDR3 with reference TRBV7-9 and TRBJ1-1 gives the whole variable domain DTGVSQNPRHKITKRGQNVTFRCDPISEHNRLYWYRQTLGQGPEFLTYFQNEAQLEKSRLLSDRFSAERPKGSFSTLEIQRTEQGDSAMYLCASSSWGGQGYTEAFFGQGTRLTVV.

A few counts support this clonotype. The J gene is TRBJ1-2, the V gene TRBV20-1, with 11 bases identical to TRBD1. Germline assignment: CDR1 DFQATT and CDR2 SNEGSKA (reference sequence). The ends lost 6 bases at V and 4 bases at J; junction bases unmatched: 4. CDR3 length equals 13 residues. CDR3 sequence: CSARTGGVYGYTF. The CDR3 DNA follows: TGCAGTGCCCGGACAGGGGGCGTCTATGGCTACACCTTC.

This clonotype was observed a few times. The rearrangement uses TRBV12-3 or TRBV12-4 and TRBJ1-1; TRBD1 might be the D (5 bases). V lost 5 bases, J lost 4 bases, and 17 bases lay in between. The CDR3 length is 15 residues. CDR3 in amino acids: CASSDDRGAGTEAFF. The CDR3 nucleotides are TGTGCCAGCAGTGATGATCGAGGGGCTGGCACTGAAGCTTTCTTT.

The genes are TRBV5-1 and TRBJ1-2; no reliable D call. V shed 4 bases and J shed 4 bases, with 11 bases lying between them. The CDR3 loop spans 13 amino acids. Germline CDR1 reads SGHRS; CDR2 reads YFSETQ. CDR3 region: CASSHDPGYGYTF. CDR3 coding DNA: TGCGCCAGCAGCCACGATCCTGGCTATGGCTACACCTTC.

The chain joins TRBV20-1 to TRBJ2-2; D perhaps matches TRBD1 (5 bases). The germline CDR1 and CDR2 sequences are DFQATT and SNEGSKA (reference sequence). V lost 2 bases and J lost 0, with 7 bases in between. This CDR3 region has 14 residues. CDR3 coding DNA: TGCAGTGCTAGACAGGGCGCGAACACCGGGGAGCTGTTTTTT. It encodes CSARQGANTGELFF.